The clone carrying this TCR beta chain was detected many times. The TCRbeta library incorporated unique molecular identifiers. TCRdb recomputed calls from the PCR reads with MiXCR, one row per CDR3 protein. The data contain hundreds of thousands of distinct CDR3 sequences, about 15% of them singletons. The CDR3 spans 15 residues. Germline assignment: CDR1 DFQATT and CDR2 SNEGSKA (reference sequence). Trimming took 3 bases from V and 5 from J, leaving 20 bases between them. The sample comes from a study of T-cell reconstitution after alpha-beta-depleted transplantation in children. The clonotype originates from a human donor who donated a stem cell graft to a child with acute myeloid leukemia. The V call is TRBV20-1, the J call TRBJ2-7; D is possibly TRBD1 (6 bases). Sequencing used PBMCs from the stem cell graft donor, obtained from the stem cell graft. Here the CDR3 reads CSASPQGFLRDEQYF. In nucleotides, the CDR3 is TGCAGTGCTAGTCCCCAGGGGTTCCTTCGGGACGAGCAGTACTTC.